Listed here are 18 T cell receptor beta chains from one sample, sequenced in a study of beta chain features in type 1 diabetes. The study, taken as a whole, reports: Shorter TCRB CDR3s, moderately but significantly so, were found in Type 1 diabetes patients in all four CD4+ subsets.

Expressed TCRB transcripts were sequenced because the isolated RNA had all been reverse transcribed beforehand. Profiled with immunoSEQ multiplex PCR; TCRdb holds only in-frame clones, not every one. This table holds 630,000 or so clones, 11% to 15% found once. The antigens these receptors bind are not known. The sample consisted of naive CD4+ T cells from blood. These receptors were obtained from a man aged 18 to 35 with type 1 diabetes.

The CDR3 loop is CSVGTGVNQPQHF. CDR3 in DNA: TGCAGCGTGGGGACAGGCGTTAATCAGCCCCAGCATTTT. V usage is TRBV29-1 and J usage is TRBJ1-5; 8 nucleotides align to TRBD1. The V and J ends lost 6 bases and 4 bases, in that order; junction bases with no gene match: 5. Germline CDR1 is SQVTM and CDR2 is ANQGSEA. The CDR3 loop spans 13 amino acids. Full variable domain (outside the CDR3, taken from reference TRBV29-1 and TRBJ1-5): SAVISQKPSRDICQRGTSLTIQCQVDSQVTMMFWYRQQPGQSLTLIATANQGSEATYESGFVIDKFPISRPNLTFSTLTVSNMSPEDSSIYLCSVGTGVNQPQHFGDGTRLSIL.

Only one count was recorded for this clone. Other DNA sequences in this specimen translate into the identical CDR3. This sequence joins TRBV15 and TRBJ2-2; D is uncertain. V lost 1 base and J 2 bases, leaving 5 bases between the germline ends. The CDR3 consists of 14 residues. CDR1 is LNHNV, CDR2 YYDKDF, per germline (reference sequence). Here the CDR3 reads CATSRGQNTGELFF. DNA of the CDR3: TGTGCCACCAGCAGAGGCCAAAACACCGGGGAGCTGTTTTTT.

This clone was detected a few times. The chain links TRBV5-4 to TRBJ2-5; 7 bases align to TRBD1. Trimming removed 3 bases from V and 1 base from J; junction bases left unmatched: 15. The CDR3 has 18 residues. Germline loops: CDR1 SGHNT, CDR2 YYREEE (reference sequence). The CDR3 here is CASSSNKVIRDSQETQYF. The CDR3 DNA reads TGTGCCAGCAGCTCAAATAAAGTAATCCGGGACAGCCAAGAGACCCAGTACTTC.

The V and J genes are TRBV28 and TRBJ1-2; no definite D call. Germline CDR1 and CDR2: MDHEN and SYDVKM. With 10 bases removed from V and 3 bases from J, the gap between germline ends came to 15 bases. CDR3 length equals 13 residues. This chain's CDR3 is CATEVSAYYGYTF. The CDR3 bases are TGTGCCACCGAAGTGTCGGCGTACTATGGCTACACCTTC.

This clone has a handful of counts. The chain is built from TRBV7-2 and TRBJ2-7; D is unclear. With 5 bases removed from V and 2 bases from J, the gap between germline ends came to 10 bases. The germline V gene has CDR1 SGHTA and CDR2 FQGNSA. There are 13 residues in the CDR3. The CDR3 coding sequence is TGTGCCAGCAGCGTTAGAGTGCCCTACGAGCAGTACTTC. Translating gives CASSVRVPYEQYF.

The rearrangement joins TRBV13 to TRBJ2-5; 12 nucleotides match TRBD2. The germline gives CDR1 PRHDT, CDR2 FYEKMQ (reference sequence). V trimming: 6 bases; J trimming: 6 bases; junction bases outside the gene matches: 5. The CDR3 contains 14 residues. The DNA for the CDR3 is TGTGCCAGCAGGCTAGCGGGGGGGCCGAAGACCCAGTACTTC. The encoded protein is CASRLAGGPKTQYF.

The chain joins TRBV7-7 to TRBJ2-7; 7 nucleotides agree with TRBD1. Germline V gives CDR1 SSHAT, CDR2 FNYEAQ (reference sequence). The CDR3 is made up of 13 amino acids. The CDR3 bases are TGTGCTAGCTCAACAGGGGAAACCTACGAGCAGTACTTC. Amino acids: CASSTGETYEQYF.

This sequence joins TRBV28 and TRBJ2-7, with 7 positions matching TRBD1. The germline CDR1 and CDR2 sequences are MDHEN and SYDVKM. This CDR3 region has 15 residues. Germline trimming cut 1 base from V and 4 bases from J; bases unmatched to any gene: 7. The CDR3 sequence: CASSLLTGSAYEQYF. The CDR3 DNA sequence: TGTGCCAGCAGTTTATTGACAGGGTCCGCTTACGAGCAGTACTTC.

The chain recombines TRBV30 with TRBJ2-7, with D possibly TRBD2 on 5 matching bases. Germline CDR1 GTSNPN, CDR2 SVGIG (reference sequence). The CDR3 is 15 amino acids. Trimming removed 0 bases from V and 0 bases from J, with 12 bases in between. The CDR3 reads CAWSVRGSPSYEQYF. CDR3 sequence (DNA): TGTGCCTGGAGTGTACGTGGGAGCCCCTCCTACGAGCAGTACTTC.

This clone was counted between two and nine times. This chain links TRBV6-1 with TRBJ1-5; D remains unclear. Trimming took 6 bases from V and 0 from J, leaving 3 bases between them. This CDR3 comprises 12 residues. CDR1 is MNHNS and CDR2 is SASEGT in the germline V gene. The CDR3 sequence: CASRVSNQPQHF. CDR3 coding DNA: TGTGCCAGCAGGGTTAGCAATCAGCCCCAGCATTTT.

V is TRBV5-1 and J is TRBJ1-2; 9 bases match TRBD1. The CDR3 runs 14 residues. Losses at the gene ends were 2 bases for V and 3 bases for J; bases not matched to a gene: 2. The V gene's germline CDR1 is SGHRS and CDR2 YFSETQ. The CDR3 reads CASSFTGGDYGYTF. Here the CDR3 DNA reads TGCGCCAGCAGCTTTACAGGGGGCGACTATGGCTACACCTTC. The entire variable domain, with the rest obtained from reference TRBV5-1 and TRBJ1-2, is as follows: KAGVTQTPRYLIKTRGQQVTLSCSPISGHRSVSWYQQTPGQGLQFLFEYFSETQRNKGNFPGRFSGRQFSNSRSEMNVSTLELGDSALYLCASSFTGGDYGYTFGSGTRLTVV.

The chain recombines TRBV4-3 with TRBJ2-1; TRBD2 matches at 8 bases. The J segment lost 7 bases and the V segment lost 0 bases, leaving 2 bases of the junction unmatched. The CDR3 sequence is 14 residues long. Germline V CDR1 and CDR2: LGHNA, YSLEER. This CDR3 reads CASSQDSGENEQFF. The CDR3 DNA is TGCGCCAGCAGCCAAGATAGCGGGGAGAATGAGCAGTTCTTC.

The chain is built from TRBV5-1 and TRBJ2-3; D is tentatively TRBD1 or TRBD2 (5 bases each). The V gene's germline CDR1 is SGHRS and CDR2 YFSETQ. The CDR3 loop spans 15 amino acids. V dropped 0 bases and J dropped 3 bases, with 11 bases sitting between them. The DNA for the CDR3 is TGCGCCAGCAGCTTGGCGGGGCCATCGACAGATACGCAGTATTTT. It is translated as CASSLAGPSTDTQYF.

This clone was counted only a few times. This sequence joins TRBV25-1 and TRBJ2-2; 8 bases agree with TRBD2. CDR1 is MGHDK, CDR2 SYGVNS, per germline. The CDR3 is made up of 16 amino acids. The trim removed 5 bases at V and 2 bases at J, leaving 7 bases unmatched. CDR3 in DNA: TGTGCCAGCAGTCGCAGCGGGGGCTTAAACACCGGGGAGCTGTTTTTT. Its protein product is CASSRSGGLNTGELFF.

Here the CDR3 reads CASSQDIGINYGYTF. The CDR3 DNA sequence: TGTGCCAGCAGCCAAGATATAGGGATTAACTATGGCTACACCTTC. The chain uses TRBV4-2 and TRBJ1-2; D uncertain. The V end was cut by 0 bases, the J end by 1 base, with 9 bases between. The germline V gene has CDR1 LGHNA and CDR2 YNFKEQ. This CDR3 has 15 amino acids.

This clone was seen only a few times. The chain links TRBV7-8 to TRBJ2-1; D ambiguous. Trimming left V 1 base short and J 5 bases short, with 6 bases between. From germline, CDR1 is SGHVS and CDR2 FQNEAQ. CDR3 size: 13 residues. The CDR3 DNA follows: TGTGCCAGCAGCTTAGGTAGACACAATGAGCAGTTCTTC. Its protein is CASSLGRHNEQFF. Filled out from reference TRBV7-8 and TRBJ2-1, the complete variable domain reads GAGVSQSPRYKVAKRGQDVALRCDPISGHVSLFWYQQALGQGPEFLTYFQNEAQLDKSGLPSDRFFAERPEGSVSTLKIQRTQQEDSAVYLCASSLGRHNEQFFGPGTRLTVL.

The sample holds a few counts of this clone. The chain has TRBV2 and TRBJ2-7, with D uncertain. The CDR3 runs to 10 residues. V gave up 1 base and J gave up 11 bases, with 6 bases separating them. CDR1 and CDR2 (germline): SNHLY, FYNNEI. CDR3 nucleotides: TGTGCCAGCAGTGAAGGAGGAAAGTACTTC. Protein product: CASSEGGKYF.

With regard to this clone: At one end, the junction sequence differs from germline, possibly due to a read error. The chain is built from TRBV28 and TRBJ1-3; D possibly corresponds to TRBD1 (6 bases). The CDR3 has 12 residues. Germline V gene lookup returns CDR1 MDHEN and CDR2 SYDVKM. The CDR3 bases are TGTGCCAGCAGTCGAACAGGGTCTATCCCACTTTTT. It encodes CASSRTGSIPLF. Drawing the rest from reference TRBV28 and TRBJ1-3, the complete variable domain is DVKVTQSSRYLVKRTGEKVFLECVQDMDHENMFWYRQDPGLGLRLIYFSYDVKMKEKGDIPEGYSVSREKKERFSLILESASTNQTSMYLCASSRTGSIPLFGEGSWLTVV.